This passage covers 21 T cell receptor beta chains from one sample sequenced in a study of cytomegalovirus exposure and HLA in healthy donors. The PCR was carried out with 60 Vbeta primers and 13 Jbeta primers. Sequencing was performed with immunoSEQ multiplex PCR; in TCRdb, only in-frame clones are kept and a portion is missing. The sample includes around 88,000 clones, about 78% seen only once; the top ten take roughly 4.3%. Sequences were obtained from PBMCs. All receptors come from a woman between 40 and 55 years old in good health and CMV-seropositive.

The chain recombines TRBV5-6 with TRBJ1-2; possible D gene TRBD1, 6 bases. Germline loops: CDR1 SGHDT, CDR2 YYEEEE. The CDR3 totals 13 residues. Trimming pared 1 base from V and 7 bases from J, leaving 11 bases between. In DNA form, the CDR3 reads TGTGCCAGCAGCTTGATGACAGGTTCTGGCTACACCTTC. Translation gives CASSLMTGSGYTF.

The V call is TRBV13, the J call TRBJ2-1, with 8 bases aligning to TRBD2. Germline CDR1 PRHDT, CDR2 FYEKMQ (reference sequence). The CDR3 consists of 15 residues. The trim removed 1 base at V and 7 bases at J, leaving 6 bases unmatched. The CDR3 DNA is TGTGCCAGCAGCTTAGTGGGGACTAGTTTTAATGAGCAGTTCTTC. Translating it yields CASSLVGTSFNEQFF. Supplemented by reference TRBV13 and TRBJ2-1, the full variable domain reads AAGVIQSPRHLIKEKRETATLKCYPIPRHDTVYWYQQGPGQDPQFLISFYEKMQSDKGSIPDRFSAQQFSDYHSELNMSSLELGDSALYFCASSLVGTSFNEQFFGPGTRLTVL.

This chain uses TRBV5-1 with TRBJ1-1; no reliable D call. The CDR3 is 14 residues long. Germline values: CDR1 SGHRS, CDR2 YFSETQ. With 4 bases removed from V and 5 bases from J, the gap between germline ends came to 15 bases. The CDR3 region is CASSLWGTGTEAFF. CDR3 bases: TGCGCCAGCAGCCTCTGGGGAACGGGGACTGAAGCTTTCTTT.

For this clone: A junction boundary mismatches the germline segment, possibly from a read error. This rearrangement joins TRBV5-1 to TRBJ2-1; 9 bases are shared with TRBD1. Germline loops: CDR1 SGHRS, CDR2 YFSETQ. The CDR3 consists of 16 residues. The CDR3 here is CASSLDLGQGYDEQFF. The CDR3, as DNA: TGCGCCAGCAGCTTGGATTTGGGACAGGGCTACGATGAGCAGTTCTTC.

The J gene is TRBJ2-2, the V gene TRBV18, with D maybe TRBD1 (5 bases). This CDR3 region has 14 residues. Trimming left V 8 bases short and J 0 bases short, with 10 bases between. CDR1 is KGHSH, CDR2 LQKENI, per germline. In DNA form, the CDR3 reads TGTGCCAGCCAGGGTGGAACGAACACCGGGGAGCTGTTTTTT. Translation gives CASQGGTNTGELFF.

As concerns this clone: At one boundary the junction diverges from the germline segment, which might be a read error. Other DNA sequences from this sample encode an identical CDR3 as well. The V call is TRBV4-1, the J call TRBJ1-5, with 8 bases identical to TRBD1. Per the germline V gene, CDR1 is MGHRA and CDR2 is YSYEKL. The CDR3 spans 13 residues. The CDR3: CASSDRGGQPQHF. The CDR3 DNA sequence: TGTGCCAGCAGCGACAGGGGTGGTCAGCCCCAGCATTTT.

The chain links TRBV7-6 to TRBJ1-1; 7 bases match TRBD1. The junction had 4 bases not matched to a gene; V was cut back by 2 bases and J by 1 base. CDR3 length: 15 amino acids. The V gene's germline CDR1 is SGHVS and CDR2 FNYEAQ. The CDR3 sequence is CASSLSPGGNTEAFF. DNA for the CDR3: TGTGCCAGCAGCTTATCGCCAGGGGGGAACACTGAAGCTTTCTTT.

The chain is built from TRBV7-8 and TRBJ2-1; weak D call: TRBD2 (6 bases). The germline V gene has CDR1 SGHVS and CDR2 FQNEAQ. The CDR3 has 16 residues. V shed 7 bases and J shed 9 bases, with 25 bases lying between them. The DNA for the CDR3 is TGTGCCAGCACCCCCGGGGGTGTCCCAGAATCGAGTGAGCAGTTCTTC. It codes for CASTPGGVPESSEQFF.

This chain uses TRBV19 with TRBJ1-5; D is possibly TRBD1 (6 bases). From germline, CDR1 is LNHDA and CDR2 SQIVND (reference sequence). V was shortened by 7 bases and J by 6 bases, with 19 bases between the two germline ends. This CDR3 is built from 15 residues. The CDR3 DNA reads TGTGCCAGTACCCCACCCGGGGGGCTGGGTCAGCCCCAGCATTTT. This encodes CASTPPGGLGQPQHF.

CDR3 bases: TGTGCCAGCAGCTGGGCCCGGGAAAAACTGTTTTTT. Its translation is CASSWAREKLFF. This chain joins TRBV7-9 and TRBJ1-4; D is undetermined. V was trimmed by 4 bases and J by 8 bases, leaving 8 bases between them. The CDR3 consists of 12 residues. Germline V gene lookup returns CDR1 SEHNR and CDR2 FQNEAQ (reference sequence).

This clone was seen a handful of times. The chain couples TRBV7-8 to TRBJ2-5; 8 bases map to TRBD2. There are 15 residues in the CDR3. Germline assignment: CDR1 SGHVS and CDR2 FQNEAQ. The junction had 10 bases not matched to a gene; V was cut back by 7 bases and J by 3 bases. The CDR3 DNA follows: TGTGCCAGCACCTACTCAGCGGGAGCGGAAGAGACCCAGTACTTC. Translation: CASTYSAGAEETQYF.

This clone was detected only once. This chain joins TRBV11-2 and TRBJ2-3, with D maybe TRBD2 (6 bases). The germline V and J ends were trimmed by 3 bases and 1 base, with 17 bases remaining between them. There are 17 residues in the CDR3. The germline gives CDR1 SGHAT, CDR2 FQNNGV. CDR3 coding DNA: TGTGCCAGCAGCTTCCCTCGGGGGACTGTGGGCACAGATACGCAGTATTTT. Translating gives CASSFPRGTVGTDTQYF.

This sequence joins TRBV28 and TRBJ1-1; D perhaps matches TRBD1 (6 bases). The CDR3 contains 13 residues. V dropped 6 bases and J dropped 6 bases, with 14 bases sitting between them. The germline V gene has CDR1 MDHEN and CDR2 SYDVKM. CDR3 residues: CASRQLQGSEAFF. The CDR3 bases are TGTGCCAGCAGGCAACTCCAGGGGTCTGAAGCTTTCTTT. Together with reference TRBV28 and TRBJ1-1, the CDR3 gives the full variable domain: DVKVTQSSRYLVKRTGEKVFLECVQDMDHENMFWYRQDPGLGLRLIYFSYDVKMKEKGDIPEGYSVSREKKERFSLILESASTNQTSMYLCASRQLQGSEAFFGQGTRLTVV.

This sequence joins TRBV7-8 and TRBJ1-2; D gene ambiguous. Between the trimmed V and J ends, which lost 6 bases and 2 bases, there was a span of 7 bases. CDR1 is SGHVS and CDR2 is FQNEAQ in the germline V gene. The CDR3 covers 12 residues. CDR3 sequence: CASSGRNYGYTF. The DNA of the CDR3 is TGTGCCAGCAGTGGGAGGAACTATGGCTACACCTTC.

The rearrangement uses TRBV25-1 and TRBJ1-6, with 8 bases identical to TRBD1. The V gene's germline CDR1 is MGHDK and CDR2 SYGVNS. The V segment lost 3 bases and the J segment 12 bases; nucleotides outside the gene matches: 7. This CDR3 spans 14 amino acids. The CDR3 region has the DNA TGTGCCAGCAGTGATGGACAGGGAGCTCGACCCCTCCACTTT. The encoded protein is CASSDGQGARPLHF.

The chain links TRBV4-1 to TRBJ1-2; a possible D gene is TRBD1 (5 bases). This CDR3 has 13 amino acids. Germline-derived CDR1 and CDR2 are MGHRA and YSYEKL. V shed 0 bases and J shed 10 bases, with 12 bases lying between them. The CDR3 DNA reads as TGCGCCAGCAGCCAAGATTTTAACAGGAACTACACCTTC. It translates to CASSQDFNRNYTF.

V gene TRBV30 combines with J gene TRBJ1-2, with TRBD1 matching over 10 bases. The CDR3 extends over 14 amino acids. Germline V gives CDR1 GTSNPN, CDR2 SVGIG (reference sequence). The J segment lost 5 bases and the V segment lost 1 base, leaving 4 bases of the junction unmatched. The CDR3 region is CAWSGQGAGYGYTF. CDR3 DNA sequence: TGTGCCTGGAGTGGACAGGGGGCTGGGTATGGCTACACCTTC.

The table lists this clone with a few counts. The V gene is TRBV27, the J gene TRBJ2-2, with 7 bases aligning to TRBD1. V shed 5 bases and J 3 bases; nucleotides not matched to a gene: 6. The length of the CDR3 is 15 residues. Germline V gives CDR1 MNHEY, CDR2 SMNVEV (reference sequence). The CDR3 coding sequence is TGTGCCAGCAGTGCTCGACAGGGTTACACCGGGGAGCTGTTTTTT. Its protein product is CASSARQGYTGELFF.

This chain joins TRBV14 and TRBJ2-3; 7 bases are shared with TRBD1. CDR3 size: 17 residues. Losses at the gene ends were 4 bases for V and 2 bases for J; bases not matched to a gene: 12. From germline, CDR1 is SGHDN and CDR2 FVKESK. The CDR3 nucleotides are TGTGCCAGCAGCCCATTATCGGGGACAGCCTCCACAGATACGCAGTATTTT. Translated, it gives CASSPLSGTASTDTQYF.

This clone was detected a few times. The CDR3 loop is CASSESRATNEKLFF. CDR3 DNA sequence: TGTGCCAGCAGTGAATCGCGAGCAACTAATGAAAAACTGTTTTTT. The chain joins TRBV2 to TRBJ1-4; D not certain. The V gene's germline CDR1 is SNHLY and CDR2 FYNNEI. V lost 2 bases and J 0 bases, leaving 7 bases between the germline ends. The CDR3 is 15 residues long.

The J gene is TRBJ1-1, the V gene TRBV30; TRBD1 agrees at 9 bases. The trim removed 7 bases at V and 5 bases at J, leaving 5 bases unmatched. This CDR3 contains 12 residues. Germline CDR1 GTSNPN, CDR2 SVGIG (reference sequence). The CDR3 loop reads CAFHRGPTEAFF. DNA for the CDR3: TGTGCCTTTCACAGGGGGCCAACTGAAGCTTTCTTT.